This T cell receptor (beta chain) was captured in a study of T-cell memory formation after mild COVID-19 (dated by TCRdb to the early 2020s). Broadly, across the study: Most TCR sequence clusters were specific to one of the two donors. In a couple of donors, T-cell clones that expanded and contracted after mild COVID-19 were tracked by sequencing TCRalpha and TCRbeta repertoires over time. The cohort was made up of two young adult volunteers, one female and one male, who were previously healthy. What the research found in general, with its limitations: The second-wave clones that peaked on day 37 were not confirmed to be SARS-CoV-2 specific. Contracting CD4+ clones appeared mostly in the CM and EM memory subsets, whereas CD8+ clones were enriched in EMRA. Clones that contracted from day 15 to 85 showed balanced CD4/CD8 phenotypes, whereas a second wave of clones that expanded from day 15 to 37 leaned towards CD4+. Only two mild cases were covered in the study, and larger cohorts including severe cases with pre-infection samples were considered necessary. Some responding clones were detected in pre-infection memory, suggesting pre-existing cross-reactive memory T cells joined the SARS-CoV-2 response.

V loses 4 bases at its end and J loses 8 bases; junction bases beyond the gene matches: 6. Spanning cysteine to phenylalanine, the CDR3 consists of 14 amino acids. Only the CDR3 DNA is retained, 42 bases long and in frame from the first base. CDR1 and CDR2 are read off the germline V gene as SGHRS and YFSETQ. With regard to this clonotype: No cognate antigen has been identified for it. No per-base quality is available; no much larger clone lies one base away.

Ficoll-Paque density gradient centrifugation was the method used to isolate PBMCs. Sequencing relied on an Illumina NovaSeq 6000. Using 5'RACE with constant-segment primers, TCRalpha and TCRbeta cDNA libraries were constructed, with sample barcodes and unique molecular identifiers added in the process. RNA was extracted from every sample with Trizol reagent. Library amplification was performed in two PCR steps, and a second sample barcode and Illumina TruSeq adapters were introduced in the second step. The libraries were sequenced on an Illumina NovaSeq using 2 x 150 bp paired-end reads. The original methods were these. With migec v1.2.7, reads were demultiplexed and then collapsed into UMI-guided consensus sequences. Using mixcr v2.1.11, UMI consensuses were aligned to TRA and TRB V and J templates and then assembled into clonotypes. A clonotype was counted as expanded or contracted only when both edgeR and NoisET called the clonotype significant, with the noise models trained on biological replicates. edgeR calls used a false discovery rate-adjusted p below 0.01 and a log2 fold-change threshold of 1. As an exploratory analysis of dynamics, max-normalized trajectories of the 1000 most abundant clonotypes were examined by PCA with hierarchical clustering. The CD4 or CD8 phenotype of responding clones was assigned using the separately sequenced CD4+ and CD8+ repertoires. Using fastp at Q25 and MiXCR, TCRdb reprocessed the public reads and kept productive beta chains. All rows with the same CDR3 protein become a single entry with the most common DNA and genes. These V and J calls rely on TCRdb rather than the paper's analysis. The sample has 150,000 or so distinct CDR3 sequences on record, about 9.9% of them singletons. Approximately 3.8% of the sample comes from the top ten.

Sequencing used PBMCs or a T cell subset sorted from them (not recorded which). The V gene is TRBV5-1 and the J gene is TRBJ1-5; 10 bases in the junction line up with TRBD1. This TCR was sampled from a man between 18 and 35 years old who had mild COVID-19 (a few samples of this study predate the infection). The sample titles of this study are shuffled in the database, so cell type and time point are left out; the donor was told from shared clones. CDR3 reads: CASSPGQGGEPQHF. Here is the DNA: TGCGCCAGCAGCCCAGGACAGGGGGGCGAGCCCCAGCATTTT. Reference TRBV5-1 and TRBJ1-5 genes cover what lies past the CDR3, so the full variable domain is KAGVTQTPRYLIKTRGQQVTLSCSPISGHRSVSWYQQTPGQGLQFLFEYFSETQRNKGNFPGRFSGRQFSNSRSEMNVSTLELGDSALYLCASSPGQGGEPQHFGDGTRLSIL.